Described below is a single T cell receptor beta chain sequence and its context. These data come from a study of control samples from healthy donors and cancer patients. The table came from immunoSEQ multiplex PCR; TCRdb's copy has only in-frame clones and leaves some out. The sample holds under 200,000 clones, about 94% seen once. The germline V gene encodes CDR1 SGHTA and CDR2 FQGNSA. CDR3 length equals 14 residues. The V gene lost 6 bases and the J gene lost 1 base, with 9 bases spanning the gap. This sequence joins TRBV7-2 and TRBJ2-2; D gene uncertain. The receptor's source is a woman between 40 and 50 years old in good health. Source material: blood. The CDR3 loop reads CASSKTVNTGELFF. The CDR3 DNA is TGTGCCAGCAGTAAAACAGTGAACACCGGGGAGCTGTTTTTT.